This T cell receptor (beta chain) stems from a study of post-analysis software for immune sequencing data. Broader study findings: Compared with controls, patients had more of roughly 5 TRBV segments, including TRBV5-6, TRBV5-1 and TRBV20-1.

TCR beta cDNA libraries had unique molecular identifiers. TCRdb processed the PCR reads anew with MiXCR; each CDR3 protein has one entry. The profile covers around 260,000 distinct CDR3 sequences, with 36% appearing a single time and around 5% taken by the ten largest. This CDR3 contains 18 residues. V dropped 1 base and J dropped 5; count of bases not matched to a gene: 15. Germline CDR1 SEHNR, CDR2 FQNEAQ (reference sequence). Many counts were recorded for this clonotype. As yet, its antigen is unknown. The sample was blood. The chain employs TRBV7-9 and TRBJ1-2; TRBD1 aligns across 8 bases. The receptor comes from a girl aged 5-17 years with multiple sclerosis. Here the CDR3 reads CASSLGRKGNRGVYGYTF. CDR3 bases: TGTGCCAGCAGCTTAGGTCGGAAGGGCAACAGGGGGGTTTATGGCTACACCTTC. The full variable domain, with the rest looked up from reference TRBV7-9 and TRBJ1-2, is DTGVSQNPRHKITKRGQNVTFRCDPISEHNRLYWYRQTLGQGPEFLTYFQNEAQLEKSRLLSDRFSAERPKGSFSTLEIQRTEQGDSAMYLCASSLGRKGNRGVYGYTFGSGTRLTVV.